The 8 T cell receptor beta chains below all came from one sample that was sequenced in a study of OX40 agonist ivuxolimab in advanced cancers. Assay: immunoSEQ multiplex PCR; the TCRdb copy retains only in-frame clones and omits some. The sample records about 38,000 clones, over 60% being singletons. The sequencing used CD4+ or CD8+ T cells sorted from blood, collected in a trial of the OX40 agonist ivuxolimab. The source of these receptors is an adult with an advanced solid tumor such as melanoma, head and neck, liver or kidney cancer.

The chain has TRBV7-3 and TRBJ2-5, with 9 bases aligning to TRBD2. Gene TRBJ2-7 matches the end of the DNA better, so the J call may be wrong. CDR3 length: 16 amino acids. Germline V gene lookup returns CDR1 SGHTA and CDR2 FQGTGA. This CDR3 is CASSLTRAGGPGEQYF. CDR3 nucleotide sequence: TGTGCCAGCAGCTTAACGAGGGCGGGAGGGCCTGGCGAGCAGTACTTC.

This clone came up a few times. The V and J genes are TRBV5-1 and TRBJ1-6, with TRBD1 matching 10 bases. Germline V gene data show CDR1 as SGHRS and CDR2 as YFSETQ. This CDR3 comprises 14 residues. V lost 4 bases and J lost 10; bases outside the gene matches: 5. The CDR3 loop reads CASSTGTGASPLHF. CDR3 bases: TGCGCCAGCAGCACCGGGACAGGGGCATCACCCCTCCACTTT.

This chain connects TRBV6-1 to TRBJ1-1; no firm D call. Germline V gives CDR1 MNHNS, CDR2 SASEGT. Trimming pared 4 bases from V and 2 bases from J, leaving 11 bases between. CDR3 length: 14 amino acids. Here the CDR3 DNA reads TGTGCCAGCAGTGGGGGAGGGTCCAACACTGAAGCTTTCTTT. Protein sequence: CASSGGGSNTEAFF.

The rearrangement links TRBV28 to TRBJ2-7, with 7 bases identical to TRBD1. Germline V gene sequence: CDR1 MDHEN, CDR2 SYDVKM. The CDR3 runs to 14 residues. Trimming removed 2 bases from V and 2 bases from J; junction bases left unmatched: 3. CDR3 residues: CASSLVQGAYEQYF. The CDR3 DNA sequence: TGTGCCAGCAGTTTAGTGCAGGGGGCCTACGAGCAGTACTTC.

The chain couples TRBV6-5 to TRBJ2-3, with 8 bases lining up with TRBD1. The V segment lost 5 bases and the J segment 3 bases; nucleotides outside the gene matches: 4. CDR1 is MNHEY, CDR2 SVGAGI, per germline. The CDR3 has 14 residues. CDR3 sequence: CASSLGQGTDTQYF. The CDR3 region has the DNA TGTGCCAGCAGTCTCGGACAGGGAACAGATACGCAGTATTTT.

The table lists this clone with a few counts. In DNA, the CDR3 is TGTGCCAGCAGCTTGGGCGGGACCTACGAGCAGTACTTC. As protein: CASSLGGTYEQYF. The J gene is TRBJ2-7, the V gene TRBV7-8; TRBD2 might be the D (6 bases). Germline CDR1 is SGHVS and CDR2 is FQNEAQ. This CDR3 has 13 residues. The V and J ends lost 3 bases and 2 bases respectively, with 8 bases between them. Full variable domain (rest looked up from reference TRBV7-8 and TRBJ2-7): GAGVSQSPRYKVAKRGQDVALRCDPISGHVSLFWYQQALGQGPEFLTYFQNEAQLDKSGLPSDRFFAERPEGSVSTLKIQRTQQEDSAVYLCASSLGGTYEQYFGPGTRLTVT.

This rearrangement joins TRBV14 to TRBJ1-1; D is uncertain. This CDR3 is 14 amino acids long. V lost 4 bases to trimming and J lost 5 bases, with 14 bases between them. Germline CDR1 reads SGHDN; CDR2 reads FVKESK. CDR3: CASSRRLDTTEAFF. The CDR3 nucleotides read TGTGCCAGCAGCCGGCGCCTAGATACAACTGAAGCTTTCTTT.

In the case of this clone: This sample also contains other DNA sequences that code for the same CDR3. This rearrangement joins TRBV5-4 to TRBJ1-6; a possible D gene is TRBD1 (5 bases). CDR3 size: 16 residues. The germline V gene encodes CDR1 SGHNT and CDR2 YYREEE (reference sequence). Trimming cost V 1 base and J 1 base, with 9 bases left between them. This CDR3 reads CASSLRGGSYNSPLHF. CDR3 in DNA: TGTGCCAGCAGCTTGCGGGGCGGGTCCTATAATTCACCCCTCCACTTT.